What follows are 17 T cell receptor beta chains derived from one specimen sequenced in a study of T cells in Graves' hyperthyroidism and ophthalmopathy. It was RNA transcripts that yielded the amplified TCR beta CDR3 regions. Initially, a first-round RT-PCR of the TCR CDR3 employed the HTBI primer set. TCRdb fed the multiplex PCR reads into MiXCR, producing one record per CDR3 protein. The sample holds around 210,000 distinct CDR3 sequences, 17% seen once. Sample: blood. These receptors came from a woman aged 45-65 years with Graves' hyperthyroidism.

CDR3 nucleotide sequence: TGCAGTGCTAGACAGGGGGTCCCAGATACGCAGTATTTT. Encoded protein: CSARQGVPDTQYF. J is TRBJ2-3 and V is TRBV20-1, with 7 bases that match TRBD1. Trimming removed 2 bases from V and 4 bases from J; junction bases left unmatched: 3. Germline V lookup: CDR1 DFQATT, CDR2 SNEGSKA (reference sequence). CDR3 length equals 13 residues.

This clonotype was found once. V is TRBV6-1 and J is TRBJ2-2; perhaps D is TRBD1 or TRBD2 (5 bases each). The CDR3 runs 19 residues. Between the trimmed V and J ends, which lost 2 bases and 5 bases, there was a span of 24 bases. Germline CDR1 is MNHNS and CDR2 is SASEGT. CDR3 DNA: TGTGCCAGCAGTGAATACTTCCCGGGGCCTTTTCGGTGGACCGGGGAGCTGTTTTTT. It yields the protein CASSEYFPGPFRWTGELFF.

In this sample, this clonotype turned up many times. The chain recombines TRBV29-1 with TRBJ2-2; 11 nucleotides agree with TRBD2. This CDR3 spans 16 amino acids. The germline gives CDR1 SQVTM, CDR2 ANQGSEA. V lost 6 bases to trimming and J lost 1 base; unmatched junction nucleotides: 7. As DNA, the CDR3 is TGCAGCGTCTGGGTCGGGACTAGCGGGAACACCGGGGAGCTGTTTTTT. Amino acid sequence: CSVWVGTSGNTGELFF.

This clonotype came up many times. The chain joins TRBV20-1 to TRBJ2-7, with TRBD1 matching 10 bases. After removal of 6 bases from V and 5 bases from J, the junction contained 10 bases not matched to a gene. The CDR3 covers 14 residues. The germline gives CDR1 DFQATT, CDR2 SNEGSKA (reference sequence). CDR3: CSAIRGQGLDEQYF. The DNA for the CDR3 is TGCAGTGCCATCCGGGGACAGGGGCTGGACGAGCAGTACTTC.

This clonotype was seen only a few times. This sequence joins TRBV29-1 and TRBJ2-5; TRBD2 aligns across 8 bases. The CDR3 is made up of 15 amino acids. With V trimmed by 4 bases and J by 4 bases, 11 bases remained unmatched. CDR1 SQVTM and CDR2 ANQGSEA come from the germline V gene. This chain's CDR3 is CSVARSGRIGETQYF. CDR3 bases: TGCAGCGTTGCCCGGAGCGGGAGAATAGGAGAGACCCAGTACTTC.

Details on this clonotype: A read error may account for a junction end that differs from germline. This sequence joins TRBV7-9 and TRBJ2-3, with 7 bases identical to TRBD2. Germline CDR1 is SEHNR and CDR2 is FQNEAQ (reference sequence). There are 15 residues in the CDR3. The CDR3 region is CASRPIAGNTDTQYF. CDR3 sequence (DNA): TGCGCCAGCAGGCCAATAGCGGGCAACACAGATACGCAGTATTTT.

This clonotype appeared many times. The V and J genes are TRBV20-1 and TRBJ2-5; TRBD1 aligns across 11 bases. Trimming cost V 2 bases and J 4 bases; bases outside gene matches: 3. Germline V gene data show CDR1 as DFQATT and CDR2 as SNEGSKA (reference sequence). This CDR3 is built from 14 residues. The CDR3 DNA sequence: TGCAGTGCTAGACCTGGGACAGGGGGAGAGACCCAGTACTTC. Translating it yields CSARPGTGGETQYF.

This clonotype has at least ten counts. V is TRBV18 and J is TRBJ2-2, with TRBD1 as a possible D gene (6 bases). The CDR3 has 17 amino acids. V was shortened by 3 bases and J by 0 bases, with 14 bases between the two germline ends. Germline-derived CDR1 and CDR2 are KGHSH and LQKENI. CDR3 protein: CASSPTGRTANTGELFF. CDR3 coding DNA: TGTGCCAGCTCACCTACGGGGCGGACAGCGAACACCGGGGAGCTGTTTTTT.

J is TRBJ2-2 and V is TRBV5-4, with 9 bases lining up with TRBD2. The trim removed 4 bases at V and 0 bases at J, leaving 7 bases unmatched. The CDR3 covers 17 residues. From germline, CDR1 is SGHNT and CDR2 YYREEE (reference sequence). The CDR3 region has the DNA TGTGCCAGCAGCCCTGGGACTAGCAGATCGAACACCGGGGAGCTGTTTTTT. Amino acids: CASSPGTSRSNTGELFF. The full variable domain, completed using reference TRBV5-4 and TRBJ2-2, is ETGVTQSPTHLIKTRGQQVTLRCSSQSGHNTVSWYQQALGQGPQFIFQYYREEENGRGNFPPRFSGLQFPNYSSELNVNALELDDSALYLCASSPGTSRSNTGELFFGEGSRLTVL.

Remarks on this clonotype: This may come from a read error, since a much larger clone is one base off. The chain carries TRBV29-1 and TRBJ2-1, with 7 nucleotides matching TRBD1. Germline CDR1 SQVTM, CDR2 ANQGSEA. The CDR3 is 15 residues long. Here the CDR3 reads CSVERRDRSYSEQFF. In DNA, the CDR3 is TGCAGCGTTGAACGCCGGGACAGATCCTACAGTGAGCAGTTCTTC.

This clonotype was seen repeatedly, ten times or more. V usage is TRBV13 and J usage is TRBJ2-1; no firm D call. Germline V gene data show CDR1 as PRHDT and CDR2 as FYEKMQ (reference sequence). Deletions cut 5 bases from V and 9 bases from J, with 11 bases between. The CDR3 consists of 12 residues. In DNA, the CDR3 is TGTGCCAGCAGCCTCCTCCGAGCTGAGCAGTTCTTC. Translated: CASSLLRAEQFF.

This clonotype has ten or more counts. The chain has TRBV20-1 and TRBJ2-1; D not resolved. The germline gives CDR1 DFQATT, CDR2 SNEGSKA (reference sequence). The V end lost 6 bases, the J end lost 8 bases, and 14 bases lay between the germline ends. The CDR3 has 12 residues. The CDR3 DNA follows: TGCAGTGCAATTGGAGTGAACGATGAGCAGTTCTTC. It yields the protein CSAIGVNDEQFF.

This clonotype was found a few times. A single base separates this from a much larger clone, so it may be a read error. The chain employs TRBV12-3 or TRBV12-4 and TRBJ1-2; tentatively, D is TRBD1 (5 bases). V lost 2 bases, J lost 8 bases, and 9 bases lay in between. The CDR3 covers 12 residues. CDR3 DNA: TGTGCCAGCAGTTTAACACAGGCCGGCTACACCTTC. Translating it yields CASSLTQAGYTF.

This clonotype showed up just a few times. This chain links TRBV7-9 with TRBJ1-5; D is unclear. V was cut by 4 bases and J by 2 bases, with 6 bases left in between. This CDR3 contains 13 residues. Germline assignment: CDR1 SEHNR and CDR2 FQNEAQ (reference sequence). CDR3 DNA sequence: TGTGCCAGCAGCTACGAGGGCAATCAGCCCCAGCATTTT. This sequence encodes CASSYEGNQPQHF.

This clonotype was seen a few times. V and J are TRBV14 and TRBJ2-7, with TRBD1 as a possible D gene (5 bases). Trimming stripped 0 bases from V and 3 bases from J, with 12 bases between. This CDR3 comprises 15 residues. The germline CDR1 and CDR2 sequences are SGHDN and FVKESK. CDR3 in DNA: TGTGCCAGCAGCCAAGATCCGACAGCTATCTACGAGCAGTACTTC. Translated, it gives CASSQDPTAIYEQYF.

This clonotype has more than one count but fewer than ten. The chain combines TRBV28 with TRBJ1-1, with 7 bases identical to TRBD1. V shed 6 bases, J shed 6 bases, and the junction held 1 base outside the gene matches. Germline CDR1 MDHEN, CDR2 SYDVKM. This CDR3 is built from 11 residues. CDR3 DNA: TGTGCCAGCAGGGACAGGTCTGAAGCTTTCTTT. Translating it yields CASRDRSEAFF.

The J gene is TRBJ1-2, the V gene TRBV6-2 or TRBV6-3; 8 nucleotides match TRBD1. V lost 1 base and J lost 7; bases outside the gene matches: 11. The CDR3 totals 16 residues. Germline CDR1 is MNHEY and CDR2 is SVGEGT. The CDR3 loop is CASSYLIQGAGGGYTF. In nucleotides, the CDR3 is TGTGCCAGCAGTTACTTAATCCAGGGGGCCGGTGGTGGCTACACCTTC.